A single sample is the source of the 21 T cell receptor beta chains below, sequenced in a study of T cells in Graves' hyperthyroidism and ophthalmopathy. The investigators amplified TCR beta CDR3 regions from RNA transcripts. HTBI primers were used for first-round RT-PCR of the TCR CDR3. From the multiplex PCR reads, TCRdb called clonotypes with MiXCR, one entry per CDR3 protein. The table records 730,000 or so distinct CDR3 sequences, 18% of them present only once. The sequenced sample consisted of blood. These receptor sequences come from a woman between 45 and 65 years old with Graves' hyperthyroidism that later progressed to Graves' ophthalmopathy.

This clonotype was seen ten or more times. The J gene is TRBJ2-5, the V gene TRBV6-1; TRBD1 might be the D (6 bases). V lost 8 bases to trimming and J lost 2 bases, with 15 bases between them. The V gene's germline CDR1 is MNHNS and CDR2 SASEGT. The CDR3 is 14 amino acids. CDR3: CASQGGTIQETQYF. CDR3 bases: TGTGCCAGCCAAGGGGGTACCATTCAAGAGACCCAGTACTTC.

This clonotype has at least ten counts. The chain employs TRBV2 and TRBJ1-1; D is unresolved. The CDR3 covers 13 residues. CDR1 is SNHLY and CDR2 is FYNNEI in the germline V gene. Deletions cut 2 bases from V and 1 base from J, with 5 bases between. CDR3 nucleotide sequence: TGTGCCAGCAGTGAATCGAGGAACACTGAAGCTTTCTTT. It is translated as CASSESRNTEAFF.

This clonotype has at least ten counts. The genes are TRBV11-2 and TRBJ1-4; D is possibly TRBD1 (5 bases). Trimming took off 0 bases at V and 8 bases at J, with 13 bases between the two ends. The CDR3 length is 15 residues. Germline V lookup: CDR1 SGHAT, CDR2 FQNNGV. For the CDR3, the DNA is TGTGCCAGCAGCTTAGACGGGCGGGACTGGGAAAAACTGTTTTTT. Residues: CASSLDGRDWEKLFF.

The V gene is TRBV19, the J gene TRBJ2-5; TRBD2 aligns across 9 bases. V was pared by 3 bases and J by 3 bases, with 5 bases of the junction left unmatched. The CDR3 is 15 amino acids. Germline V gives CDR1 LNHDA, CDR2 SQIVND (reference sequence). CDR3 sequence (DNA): TGTGCCAGTAGTATGGTGTCTAGCGGGGAAGAGACCCAGTACTTC. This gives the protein CASSMVSSGEETQYF.

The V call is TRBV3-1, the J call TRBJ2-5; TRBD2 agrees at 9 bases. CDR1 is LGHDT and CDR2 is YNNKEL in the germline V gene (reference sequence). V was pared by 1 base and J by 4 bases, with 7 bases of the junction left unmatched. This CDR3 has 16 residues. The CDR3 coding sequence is TGTGCCAGCAGCCAAGGTAGCGGGGGCCGGACAGAGACCCAGTACTTC. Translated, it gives CASSQGSGGRTETQYF.

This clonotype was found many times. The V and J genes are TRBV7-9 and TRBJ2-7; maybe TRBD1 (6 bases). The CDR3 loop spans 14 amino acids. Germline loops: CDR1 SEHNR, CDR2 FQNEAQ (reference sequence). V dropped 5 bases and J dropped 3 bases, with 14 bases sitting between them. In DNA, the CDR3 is TGTGCCAGCAGCCACACGACAGGACGCTACGAGCAGTACTTC. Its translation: CASSHTTGRYEQYF.

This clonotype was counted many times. CDR3 DNA: TGTGCCAGCAGCCCAGATGACGGCGCCTACGAGCAGTACTTC. Protein: CASSPDDGAYEQYF. The chain combines TRBV7-3 with TRBJ2-7, with D uncertain. CDR1 and CDR2 (germline): SGHTA, FQGTGA. The CDR3 spans 14 residues. Trimming left V 5 bases short and J 2 bases short, with 13 bases between.

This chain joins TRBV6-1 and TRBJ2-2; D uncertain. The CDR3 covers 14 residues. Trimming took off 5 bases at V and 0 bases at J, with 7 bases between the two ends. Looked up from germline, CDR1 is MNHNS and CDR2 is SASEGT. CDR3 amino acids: CASSHTSNTGELFF. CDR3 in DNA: TGTGCCAGCAGTCATACTTCGAACACCGGGGAGCTGTTTTTT.

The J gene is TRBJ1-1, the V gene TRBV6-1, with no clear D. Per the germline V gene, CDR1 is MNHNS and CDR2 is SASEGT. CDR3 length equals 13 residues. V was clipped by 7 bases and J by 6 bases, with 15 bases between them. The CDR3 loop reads CASIGITRAEAFF. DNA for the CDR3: TGTGCCAGCATTGGCATCACTCGAGCTGAAGCTTTCTTT.

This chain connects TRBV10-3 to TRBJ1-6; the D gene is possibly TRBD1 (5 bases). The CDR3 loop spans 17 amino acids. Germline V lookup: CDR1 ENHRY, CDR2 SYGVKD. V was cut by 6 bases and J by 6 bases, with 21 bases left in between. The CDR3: CAISLSRTGTPNSPLHF. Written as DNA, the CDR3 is TGTGCCATCAGCCTGAGTCGGACCGGGACCCCTAATTCACCCCTCCACTTT.

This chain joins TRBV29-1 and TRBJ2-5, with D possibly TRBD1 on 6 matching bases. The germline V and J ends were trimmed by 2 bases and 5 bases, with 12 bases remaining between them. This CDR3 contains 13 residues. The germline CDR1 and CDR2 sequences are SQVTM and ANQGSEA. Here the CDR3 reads CSVEYVTGETQYF. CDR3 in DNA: TGCAGCGTTGAATATGTCACAGGGGAGACCCAGTACTTC.

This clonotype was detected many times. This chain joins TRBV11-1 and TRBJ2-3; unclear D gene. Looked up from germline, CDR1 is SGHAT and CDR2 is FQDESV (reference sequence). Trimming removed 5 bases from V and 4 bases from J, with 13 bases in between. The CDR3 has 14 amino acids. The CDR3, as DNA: TGTGCCAGCAGCACGATGGGGTCCGCAGATACGCAGTATTTT. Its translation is CASSTMGSADTQYF.

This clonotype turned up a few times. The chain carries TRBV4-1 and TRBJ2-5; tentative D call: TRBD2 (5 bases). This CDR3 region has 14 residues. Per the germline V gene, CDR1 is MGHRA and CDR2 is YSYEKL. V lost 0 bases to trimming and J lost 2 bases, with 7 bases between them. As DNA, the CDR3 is TGCGCCAGCAGCCAAGAGAGGGAACAAGAGACCCAGTACTTC. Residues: CASSQEREQETQYF.

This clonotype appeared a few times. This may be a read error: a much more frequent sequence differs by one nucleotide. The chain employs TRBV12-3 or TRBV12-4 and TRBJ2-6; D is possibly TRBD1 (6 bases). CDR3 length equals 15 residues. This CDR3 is CASTRQVSGANVLAF. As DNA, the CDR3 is TGTGCCAGCACCAGACAGGTCTCTGGGGCCAACGTCCTGGCTTTC.

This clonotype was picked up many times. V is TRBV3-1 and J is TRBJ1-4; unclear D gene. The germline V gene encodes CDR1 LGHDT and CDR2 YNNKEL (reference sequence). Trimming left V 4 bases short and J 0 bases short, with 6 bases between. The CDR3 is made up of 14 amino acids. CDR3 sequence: CASSRRSTNEKLFF. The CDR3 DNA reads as TGTGCCAGCAGCCGCAGATCAACTAATGAAAAACTGTTTTTT.

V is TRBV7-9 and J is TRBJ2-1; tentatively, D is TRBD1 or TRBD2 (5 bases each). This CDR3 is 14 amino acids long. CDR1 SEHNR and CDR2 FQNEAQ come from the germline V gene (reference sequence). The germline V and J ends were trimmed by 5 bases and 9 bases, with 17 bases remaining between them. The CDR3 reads CASSPRDLSFEQFF. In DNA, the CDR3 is TGTGCCAGCAGCCCCCGGGACCTCAGCTTTGAGCAGTTCTTC.

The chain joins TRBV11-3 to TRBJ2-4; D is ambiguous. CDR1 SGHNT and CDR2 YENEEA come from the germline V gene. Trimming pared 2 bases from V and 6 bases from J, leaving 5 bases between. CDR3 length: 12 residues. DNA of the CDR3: TGTGCCAGCAGCTTACCGACAAACATTCAGTACTTC. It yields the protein CASSLPTNIQYF. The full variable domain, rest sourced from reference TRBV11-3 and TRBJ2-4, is EAGVVQSPRYKIIEKKQPVAFWCNPISGHNTLYWYLQNLGQGPELLIRYENEEAVDDSQLPKDRFSAERLKGVDSTLKIQPAELGDSAVYLCASSLPTNIQYFGAGTRLSVL.

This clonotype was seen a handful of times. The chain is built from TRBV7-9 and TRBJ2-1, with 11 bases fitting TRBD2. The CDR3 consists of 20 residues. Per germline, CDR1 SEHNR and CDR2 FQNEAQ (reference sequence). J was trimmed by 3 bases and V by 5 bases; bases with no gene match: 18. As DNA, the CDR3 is TGTGCCAGCAGCGCAGGACTAGCGGGCGAATCAAAAACTAACTACAATGAGCAGTTCTTC. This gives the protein CASSAGLAGESKTNYNEQFF.

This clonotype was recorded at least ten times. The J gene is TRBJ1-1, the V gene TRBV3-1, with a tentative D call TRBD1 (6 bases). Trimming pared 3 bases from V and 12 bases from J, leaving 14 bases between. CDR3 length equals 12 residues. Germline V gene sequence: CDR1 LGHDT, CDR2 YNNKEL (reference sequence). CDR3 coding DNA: TGTGCCAGCAGCCATCCGGGACAACTCTCTTTCTTT. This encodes CASSHPGQLSFF.

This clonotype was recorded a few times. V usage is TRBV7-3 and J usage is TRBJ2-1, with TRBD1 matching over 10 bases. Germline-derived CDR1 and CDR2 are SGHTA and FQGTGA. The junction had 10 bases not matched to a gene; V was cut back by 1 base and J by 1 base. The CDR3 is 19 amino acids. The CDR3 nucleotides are TGTGCCAGCAGCTTAAATGCCGTGAGGACAGGGGGTTCCTACAATGAGCAGTTCTTC. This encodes CASSLNAVRTGGSYNEQFF.

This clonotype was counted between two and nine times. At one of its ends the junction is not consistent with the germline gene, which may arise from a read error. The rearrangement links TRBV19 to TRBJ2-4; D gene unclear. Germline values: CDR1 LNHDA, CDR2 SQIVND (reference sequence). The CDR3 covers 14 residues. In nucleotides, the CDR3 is TGTGCCAGTAGTCTAGAAAAAGTAGGAAACATTCAGTACTTC. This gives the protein CASSLEKVGNIQYF.